This record looks at one TCR beta chain sequence and its context. Its antigen is not known. The sample comes from a study of shared clonotypes between healthy human individuals. As for the study in general: Donors, aged 18 to 49, were a couple of women and three men. Overall study findings and caveats: Researchers sampled blood only, noting tissue repertoires likely differ.

TCRdb's table, derived via immunoSEQ multiplex PCR, lists solely in-frame clones and lacks some. The table shows about 480,000 clones, with more than 65% occurring only once. This CDR3 contains 14 residues. Germline V gene sequence: CDR1 SNHLY, CDR2 FYNNEI. V dropped 6 bases and J dropped 2; count of bases not matched to a gene: 5. All donors qualified as healthy HIV-negative adults and had experienced no recent acute infections or vaccinations. The study used 80 million to 100 million PBMCs per unsorted sample for genomic DNA. The genes are TRBV2 and TRBJ2-7, with 9 nucleotides matching TRBD2. The TCR originated in a middle-aged woman in good health. Some clones in this sample may be carry-over from other donors' samples. The sequencing sample was made of PBMCs. CDR3 amino acids: CASRETSGTYEQYF. The CDR3 DNA sequence: TGTGCCAGCAGGGAGACTAGCGGTACCTACGAGCAGTACTTC.